Detailed here is one T cell receptor beta chain. Its target is not known. Peripheral blood came from all dose cohorts at three timepoints. Germline values: CDR1 LNHDA, CDR2 SQIVND (reference sequence). V was shortened by 5 bases and J by 4 bases, with 12 bases between the two germline ends. The CDR3 is made up of 14 amino acids. Assay used: immunoSEQ multiplex PCR; TCRdb lists only in-frame clones, some missing. The data show under 90,000 clones, approximately 87% seen once. These data originate in a study of OX40 agonist ivuxolimab in advanced cancers. Study summary: From roughly 23 to 85 years was the age range, with a mean of approximately 58 years, and 70% to 85% were male. Past anti-PD-1, anti-PD-L1 or anti-CTLA-4 therapy was accepted, and 40% had received some. Points from the study as a whole: Compared with others, partial responders at 0.1-3.0 mg/kg displayed clonal expansion among the lowest.

The J gene is TRBJ2-1, the V gene TRBV19; possibly TRBD2 for D (6 bases). Sequencing was performed on CD4+ or CD8+ T cells sorted from blood, taken in a trial of the OX40 agonist ivuxolimab. The sequence derives from an adult with an advanced solid tumor such as melanoma, head and neck, liver or kidney cancer. The chain's CDR3 is CASSPQGGYNEQFF. The CDR3 coding sequence is TGTGCCAGTAGTCCCCAGGGAGGATACAATGAGCAGTTCTTC.